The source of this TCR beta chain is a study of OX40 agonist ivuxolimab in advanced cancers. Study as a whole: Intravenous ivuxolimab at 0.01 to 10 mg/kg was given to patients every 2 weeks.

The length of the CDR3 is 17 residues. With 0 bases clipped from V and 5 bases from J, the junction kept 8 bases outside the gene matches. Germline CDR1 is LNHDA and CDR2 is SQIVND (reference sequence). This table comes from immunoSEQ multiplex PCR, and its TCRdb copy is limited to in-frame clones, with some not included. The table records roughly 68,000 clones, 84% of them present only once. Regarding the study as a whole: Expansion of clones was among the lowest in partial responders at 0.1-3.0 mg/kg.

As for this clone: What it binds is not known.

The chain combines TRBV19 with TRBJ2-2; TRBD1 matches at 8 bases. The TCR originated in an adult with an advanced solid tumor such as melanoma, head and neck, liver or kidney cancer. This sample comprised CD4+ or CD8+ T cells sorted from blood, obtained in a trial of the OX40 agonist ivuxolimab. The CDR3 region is CASSIDRGLRRTGELFF. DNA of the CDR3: TGTGCCAGTAGTATAGACAGGGGGCTGAGAAGGACCGGGGAGCTGTTTTTT.